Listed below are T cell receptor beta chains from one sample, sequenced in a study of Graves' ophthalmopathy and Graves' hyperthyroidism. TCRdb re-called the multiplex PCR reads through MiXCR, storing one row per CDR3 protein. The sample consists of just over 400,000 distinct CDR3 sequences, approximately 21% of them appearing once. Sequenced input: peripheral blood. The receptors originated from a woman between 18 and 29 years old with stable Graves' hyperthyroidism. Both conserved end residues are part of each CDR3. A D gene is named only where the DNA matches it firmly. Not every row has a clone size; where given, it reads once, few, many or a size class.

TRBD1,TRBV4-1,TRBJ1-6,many,TGCGCCAGCAGCCAAGTCAGGACAGGGGCTTCACCCCTCCACTTT,CASSQVRTGASPLHF
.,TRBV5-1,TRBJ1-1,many,TGCGCCAGCAGCAAAGGACAGACGAACACTGAAGCTTTCTTT,CASSKGQTNTEAFF
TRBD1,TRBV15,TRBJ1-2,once,TGTGCCACCAGCAGAGATTTGGGGACAGATGACTATGGCTACACCTTC,CATSRDLGTDDYGYTF
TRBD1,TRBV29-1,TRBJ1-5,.,TGCAGCGTTAAAACAGGGGGGGAGAATCAGCCCCAGCATTTT,CSVKTGGENQPQHF
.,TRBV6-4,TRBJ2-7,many,TGTGCCAGCAGCAAATCGGGTGTGAGGGGGTCGGAGGCCTACGAGCAGTACTTC,CASSKSGVRGSEAYEQYF
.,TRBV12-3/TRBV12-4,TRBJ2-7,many,TGTGCCAGCAGTTTAGGACTAGGGACCTACGAGCAGTACTTC,CASSLGLGTYEQYF
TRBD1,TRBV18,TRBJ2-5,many,TGTGCCAGCTCACCACCGATCGGGACAGCTAAAGAGACCCAGTACTTC,CASSPPIGTAKETQYF
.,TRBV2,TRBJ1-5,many,TGTGCCAGCAGCGGACAGTCGATCAATCAGCCCCAGCATTTT,CASSGQSINQPQHF
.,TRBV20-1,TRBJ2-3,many,TGCAGTGCTAGAGCCCCCAAAACGCTGGATACGCAGTATTTT,CSARAPKTLDTQYF
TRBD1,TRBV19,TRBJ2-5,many,TGTGCCAGTAGTGCGGACAGGCTAGAGACCCAGTACTTC,CASSADRLETQYF
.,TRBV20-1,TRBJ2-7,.,TGCAGTGCTATCGTCCCTAGCCTCTCCTACGAGCAGTACTTC,CSAIVPSLSYEQYF
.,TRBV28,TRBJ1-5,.,TGTGCCAGCAGCCAGACAGCGAGACATCAGCCCCAGCATTTT,CASSQTARHQPQHF
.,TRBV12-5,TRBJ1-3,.,TGTGCTAGTGGTCAACGGGACAATGGAAACACCATATATTTT,CASGQRDNGNTIYF
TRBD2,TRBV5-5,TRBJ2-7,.,TGTGCCAGCAGCCCGTGGACTAGCGGTCGAAACGAGCAGTACTTC,CASSPWTSGRNEQYF
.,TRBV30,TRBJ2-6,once,TGTGCCTGGAGTGTCCTGGGGGCTGGGGCCAACGTCCTGACTTTC,CAWSVLGAGANVLTF
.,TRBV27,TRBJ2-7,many,TGTGCCAGCAGTTTATCGCGGCGGAACTACGAGCAGTACTTC,CASSLSRRNYEQYF
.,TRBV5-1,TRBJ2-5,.,TGCGCCAGCAGCTTGGTCGGGGGCCCCCGAGAGACCCAGTACTTC,CASSLVGGPRETQYF
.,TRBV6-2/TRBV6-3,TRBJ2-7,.,TGTGCCTGCGGGGACTCCACAAAGAGCTCCTACGAGCAGTACTTC,CACGDSTKSSYEQYF
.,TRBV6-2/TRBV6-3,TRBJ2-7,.,TGTGCCAGCAGTTCACCAGGCGGTACCTACGAGCAGTACTTC,CASSSPGGTYEQYF
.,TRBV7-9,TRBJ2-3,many,TGTGCCAGCAGAGGGACTTCCCCCACAGATACGCAGTATTTT,CASRGTSPTDTQYF
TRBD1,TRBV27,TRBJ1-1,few,TGTGCCAGCCGGACAGGAGGGGCCACTGAAGCTTTCTTT,CASRTGGATEAFF
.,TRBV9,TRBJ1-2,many,TGTGCCAGCAGCGTAGGGACCTTCTACACCTTC,CASSVGTFYTF
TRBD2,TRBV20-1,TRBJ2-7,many,TGCAGTGCTAGCCCTCTAGGTAGCGGGAGGGTTCAGAACGAGCAGTACTTC,CSASPLGSGRVQNEQYF
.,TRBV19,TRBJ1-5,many,TGTGCCAGTAATCCCCGGCAGCCCTATAGCAATCAGCCCCAGCATTTT,CASNPRQPYSNQPQHF
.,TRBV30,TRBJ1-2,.,TGTGCCTGGAGTGTACTAGGGACGAGCTACACCTTC,CAWSVLGTSYTF
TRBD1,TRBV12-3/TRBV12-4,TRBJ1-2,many,TGTGCCAGCAGTGGACAGGGTTGGAACTATGGCTACACCTTC,CASSGQGWNYGYTF
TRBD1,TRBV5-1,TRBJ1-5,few,TGCGCCAGCAGCCCCGGGACAGCAGATCAGCCCCAGCATTTT,CASSPGTADQPQHF
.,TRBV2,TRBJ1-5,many,TGTGCCAGCCAGGAGTCTTCGGGCAATCAGCCCCAGCATTTT,CASQESSGNQPQHF
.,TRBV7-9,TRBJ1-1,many,TGTGCCAGCAGCCGCCCAGAGAACACTGAAGCTTTCTTT,CASSRPENTEAFF
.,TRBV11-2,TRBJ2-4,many,TGTGCCAGCAGCATTTCATTAGCCAAAAACATTAAGTACTTC,CASSISLAKNIKYF
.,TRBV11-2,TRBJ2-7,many,TGTGCCAGCAGCTTAGGCAGGGCCACTACCTACGAGCAGTACTTC,CASSLGRATTYEQYF
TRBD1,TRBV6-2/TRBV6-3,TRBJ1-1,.,TGTGCCAGCAGCCCGGACAGGGGGCAAACTGAAGCTTTCTTT,CASSPDRGQTEAFF
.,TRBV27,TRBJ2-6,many,TGTGCCAGCAGTTTAAGGGTAGCTGGGGCCAACGTCCTGACTTTC,CASSLRVAGANVLTF
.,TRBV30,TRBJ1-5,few,TGTGCCTGGAGTCGGAGCCACACGGGTCAGCCCCAGCATTTT,CAWSRSHTGQPQHF
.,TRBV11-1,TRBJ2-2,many,TGTGCCAGCAGCATCACAGGGACCGCGAACACCGGGGAGCTGTTTTTT,CASSITGTANTGELFF
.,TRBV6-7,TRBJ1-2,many,TGTGCCAGCAGTTACTATAAGGGGCATCACTATGGCTACACCTTC,CASSYYKGHHYGYTF
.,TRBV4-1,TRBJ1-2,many,TGCGCCAGCAGGTCAACCGCCCGAATCTCCGGAGGCTACACCTTC,CASRSTARISGGYTF
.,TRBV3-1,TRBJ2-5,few,TGTGCCAGCAGCCAAGAACCACTAGATGAGACCCAGTACTTC,CASSQEPLDETQYF
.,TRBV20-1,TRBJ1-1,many,TGCAGTGCTCCCAGGGGCGGGAACACTGAAGCTTTCTTT,CSAPRGGNTEAFF
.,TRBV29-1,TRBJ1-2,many,TGCAGCGTTGAAGACATACAGGCTCCCTATGGCTACACCTTC,CSVEDIQAPYGYTF
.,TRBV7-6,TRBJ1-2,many,TGTGCCAGCAGCTTAGCCGAAGGGAAATATGGCTACACCTTC,CASSLAEGKYGYTF
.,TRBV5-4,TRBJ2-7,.,TGTGCCAGCACCTCGAGGGCGGGGCGTGGCGAGCAGTACTTC,CASTSRAGRGEQYF
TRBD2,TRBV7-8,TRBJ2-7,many,TGTGCCAGCAGCTTAGGGGGAAGCGGGAGGGCCGGGTACGAGCAGTACTTC,CASSLGGSGRAGYEQYF
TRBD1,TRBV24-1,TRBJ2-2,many,TGTGCCACCAGTGATTTTGGGACAGGGGACACCGGGGAGCTGTTTTTT,CATSDFGTGDTGELFF
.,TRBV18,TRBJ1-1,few,TGTGCCAGCTCACCTTTACTTGGTCAGGGGCAATCCATGAACACTGAAGCTTTCTTT,CASSPLLGQGQSMNTEAFF
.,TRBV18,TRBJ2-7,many,TGTGCCAGCTCACCCTTCCAGGATCGAGGCGAGCAGTACTTC,CASSPFQDRGEQYF
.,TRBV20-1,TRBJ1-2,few,TGCAGTGCCCCAGGGCGGTACTATGGCTACACCTTC,CSAPGRYYGYTF
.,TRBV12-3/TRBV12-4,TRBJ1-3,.,TGTGCCAGCAGTCAGAGGATCTCTGGAAACACCATATATTTT,CASSQRISGNTIYF
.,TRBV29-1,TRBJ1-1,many,TGCAGCGTTGAAAGCCCGGTGAACACTGAAGCTTTCTTT,CSVESPVNTEAFF
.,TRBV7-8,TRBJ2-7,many,TGTGCCAGCAGCCCAAGGACCCGGACCTACGAGCAGTACTTC,CASSPRTRTYEQYF
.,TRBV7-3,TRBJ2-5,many,TGTGCCAGCAGCTTATCAGGGGCACGGGAGACCCAGTACTTC,CASSLSGARETQYF